This T cell receptor (beta chain) was observed in a study of blood T cell repertoires in COVID-19. The protocol was immunoSEQ multiplex PCR, while the TCRdb copy is restricted to in-frame clones and leaves out a portion. The table shows about 190,000 clones, with approximately 90% occurring only once. V lost 6 bases and J lost 3, with 17 bases in between. Germline lookup yields CDR1 MNHEY and CDR2 SVGAGI. This CDR3 is built from 15 residues. The sequenced material came from peripheral blood. This chain uses TRBV6-5 with TRBJ1-1, with D unresolved. The clonotype originates from a man in his 60s with active or convalescent COVID-19. The CDR3 DNA reads TGTGCCAGCAGGGAGACGGAGGGCGAGTACACTGAAGCTTTCTTT. This gives the protein CASRETEGEYTEAFF.